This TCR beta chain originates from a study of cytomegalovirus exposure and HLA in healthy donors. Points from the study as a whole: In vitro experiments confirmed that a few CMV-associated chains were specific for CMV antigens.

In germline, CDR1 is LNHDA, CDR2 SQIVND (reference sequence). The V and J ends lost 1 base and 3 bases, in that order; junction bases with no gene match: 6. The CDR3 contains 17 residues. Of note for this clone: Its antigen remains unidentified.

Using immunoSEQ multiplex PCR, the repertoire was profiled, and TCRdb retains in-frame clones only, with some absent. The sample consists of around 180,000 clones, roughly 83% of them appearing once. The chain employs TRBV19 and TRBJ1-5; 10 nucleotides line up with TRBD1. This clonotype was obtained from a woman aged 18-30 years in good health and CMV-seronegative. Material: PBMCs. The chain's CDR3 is CASSIVGTGDINQPQHF. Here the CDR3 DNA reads TGTGCCAGTAGTATAGTGGGGACAGGGGACATCAATCAGCCCCAGCATTTT.